This T cell receptor (beta chain) was sequenced during a study of blood T cell repertoires in COVID-19. Enrollment of patients from Seattle took place during active infection, with longitudinal follow-up. Per the germline V gene, CDR1 is SGHTA and CDR2 is FQGNSA. V dropped 5 bases and J dropped 0; count of bases not matched to a gene: 3. The CDR3 extends over 15 amino acids. Authors' analysis steps: Reference gene primers were amplified, and this amplification served to estimate nucleated cell counts. Sequenced by immunoSEQ multiplex PCR; TCRdb stores in-frame clones only, minus some. The V and J calls and clone size are taken from that table; D and trimming were inferred from the DNA. Seen here are some 210,000 clones, about 90% observed once, and the top ten hold 0.8% to 1%.

The rearrangement joins TRBV7-2 to TRBJ1-5; 8 bases agree with TRBD1. The sequence came from a man in his fifties or sixties with COVID-19, enrolled during active disease. Sequencing was carried out using peripheral blood. Here the CDR3 reads CASSQGTGSNQPQHF. CDR3 nucleotide sequence: TGTGCCAGCAGCCAAGGGACAGGTAGCAATCAGCCCCAGCATTTT. Drawing the rest from reference TRBV7-2 and TRBJ1-5, the complete variable domain is GAGVSQSPSNKVTEKGKDVELRCDPISGHTALYWYRQSLGQGLEFLIYFQGNSAPDKSGLPSDRFSAERTGGSVSTLTIQRTQQEDSAVYLCASSQGTGSNQPQHFGDGTRLSIL.